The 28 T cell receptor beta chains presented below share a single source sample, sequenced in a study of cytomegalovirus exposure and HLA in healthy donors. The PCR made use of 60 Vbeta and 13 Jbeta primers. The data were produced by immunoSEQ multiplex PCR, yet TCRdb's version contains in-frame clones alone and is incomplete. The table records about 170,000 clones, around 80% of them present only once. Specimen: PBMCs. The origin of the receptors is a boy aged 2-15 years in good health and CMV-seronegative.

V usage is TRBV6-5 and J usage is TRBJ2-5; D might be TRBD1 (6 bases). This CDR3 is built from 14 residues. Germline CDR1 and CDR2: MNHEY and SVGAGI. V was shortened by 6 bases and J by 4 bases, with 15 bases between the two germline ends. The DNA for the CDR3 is TGTGCCAGCAGACCCGGTCCCAGGGGAGAGACCCAGTACTTC. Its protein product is CASRPGPRGETQYF.

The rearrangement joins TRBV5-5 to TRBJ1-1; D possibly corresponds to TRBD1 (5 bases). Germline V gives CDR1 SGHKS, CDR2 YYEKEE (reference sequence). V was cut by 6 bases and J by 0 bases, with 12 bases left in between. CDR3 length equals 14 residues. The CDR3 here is CASNPGTLNTEAFF. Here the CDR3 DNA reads TGTGCCAGCAACCCCGGGACTCTGAACACTGAAGCTTTCTTT.

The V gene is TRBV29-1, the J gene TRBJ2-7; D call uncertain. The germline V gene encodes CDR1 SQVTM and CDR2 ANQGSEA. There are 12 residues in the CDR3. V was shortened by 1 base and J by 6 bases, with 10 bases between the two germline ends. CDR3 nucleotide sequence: TGCAGCGTTGAAGTGGTAGGAGCCGAGCAGTACTTC. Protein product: CSVEVVGAEQYF.

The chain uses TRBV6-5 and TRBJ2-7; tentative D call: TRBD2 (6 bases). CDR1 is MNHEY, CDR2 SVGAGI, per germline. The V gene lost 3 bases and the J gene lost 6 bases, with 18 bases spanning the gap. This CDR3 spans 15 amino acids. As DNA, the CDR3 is TGTGCCAGCAGTTATGGTGCGGGGCCAGTGGGCGAGCAGTACTTC. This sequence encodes CASSYGAGPVGEQYF.

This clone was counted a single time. CDR3 protein: CASSVAIGGGYTF. The CDR3 bases are TGTGCCAGCAGCGTAGCTATAGGGGGCGGCTACACCTTC. The chain has TRBV9 and TRBJ1-2; 7 bases agree with TRBD1. Germline V gene sequence: CDR1 SGDLS, CDR2 YYNGEE. J lost 8 bases, V lost 0 bases, and 4 bases had no gene match. The CDR3 loop spans 13 amino acids. Complete variable domain (other parts from reference TRBV9 and TRBJ1-2): DSGVTQTPKHLITATGQRVTLRCSPRSGDLSVYWYQQSLDQGLQFLIQYYNGEERAKGNILERFSAQQFPDLHSELNLSSLELGDSALYFCASSVAIGGGYTFGSGTRLTVV.

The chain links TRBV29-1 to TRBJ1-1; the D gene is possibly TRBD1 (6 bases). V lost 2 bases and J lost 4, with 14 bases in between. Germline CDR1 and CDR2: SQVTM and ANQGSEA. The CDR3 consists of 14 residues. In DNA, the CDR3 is TGCAGCGTTGAAAAGGGGGTTGGGAGCACTGAAGCTTTCTTT. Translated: CSVEKGVGSTEAFF. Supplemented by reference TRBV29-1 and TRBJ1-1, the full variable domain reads SAVISQKPSRDICQRGTSLTIQCQVDSQVTMMFWYRQQPGQSLTLIATANQGSEATYESGFVIDKFPISRPNLTFSTLTVSNMSPEDSSIYLCSVEKGVGSTEAFFGQGTRLTVV.

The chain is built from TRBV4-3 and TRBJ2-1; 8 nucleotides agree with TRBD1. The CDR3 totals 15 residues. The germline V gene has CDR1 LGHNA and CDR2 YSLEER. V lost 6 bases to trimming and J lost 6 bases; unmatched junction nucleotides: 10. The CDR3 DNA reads TGCGCCAGCAGTGGACGACAGGGGAGAGGCAATGAGCAGTTCTTC. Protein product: CASSGRQGRGNEQFF.

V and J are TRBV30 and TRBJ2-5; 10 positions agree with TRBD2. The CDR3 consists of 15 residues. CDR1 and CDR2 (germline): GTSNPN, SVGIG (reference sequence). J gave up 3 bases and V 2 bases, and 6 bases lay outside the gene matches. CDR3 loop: CAWSLLAGKKETQYF. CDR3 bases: TGTGCCTGGAGTTTACTAGCGGGAAAGAAAGAGACCCAGTACTTC.

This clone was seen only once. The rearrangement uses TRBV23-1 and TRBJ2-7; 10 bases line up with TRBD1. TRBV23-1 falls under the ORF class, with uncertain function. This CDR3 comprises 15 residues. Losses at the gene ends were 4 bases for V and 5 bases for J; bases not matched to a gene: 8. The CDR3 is CASSLGQGGRDEQYF. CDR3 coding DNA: TGCGCCAGCAGTCTCGGACAGGGGGGGCGGGACGAGCAGTACTTC.

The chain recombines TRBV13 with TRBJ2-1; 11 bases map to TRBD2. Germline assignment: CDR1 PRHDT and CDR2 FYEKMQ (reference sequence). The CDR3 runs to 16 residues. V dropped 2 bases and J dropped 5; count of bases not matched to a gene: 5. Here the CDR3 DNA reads TGTGCCAGCAGCTTACTGGGGACTAGCGGAAACAATGAGCAGTTCTTC. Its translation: CASSLLGTSGNNEQFF.

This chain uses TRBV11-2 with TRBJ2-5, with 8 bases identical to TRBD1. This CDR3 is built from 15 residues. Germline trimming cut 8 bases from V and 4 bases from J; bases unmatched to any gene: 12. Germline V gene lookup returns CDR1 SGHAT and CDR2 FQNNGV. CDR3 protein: CASAGARGLRETQYF. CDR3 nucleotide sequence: TGTGCCAGCGCCGGGGCCAGGGGGCTTAGAGAGACCCAGTACTTC.

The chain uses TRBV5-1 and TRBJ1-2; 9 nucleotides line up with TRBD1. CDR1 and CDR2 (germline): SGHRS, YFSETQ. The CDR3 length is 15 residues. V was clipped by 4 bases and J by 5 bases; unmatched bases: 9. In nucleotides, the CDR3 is TGCGCCAGCAGCCCGGACATCGGGACAGGGTATGGCTACACCTTC. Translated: CASSPDIGTGYGYTF.

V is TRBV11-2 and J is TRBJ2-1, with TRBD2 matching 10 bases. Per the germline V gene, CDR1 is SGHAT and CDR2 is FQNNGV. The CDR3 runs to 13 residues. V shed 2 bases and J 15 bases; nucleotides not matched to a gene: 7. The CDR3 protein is CASSLSEAGGLFF. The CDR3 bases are TGTGCCAGCAGCTTAAGCGAAGCGGGAGGGTTGTTCTTC.

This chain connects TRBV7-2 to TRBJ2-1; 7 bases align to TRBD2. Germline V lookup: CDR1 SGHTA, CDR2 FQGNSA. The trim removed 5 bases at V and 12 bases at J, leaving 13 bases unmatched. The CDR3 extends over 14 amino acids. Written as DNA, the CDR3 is TGTGCCAGCAGCCCGGGACTACCCGGCACCGGGCAGTTCTTC. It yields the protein CASSPGLPGTGQFF.

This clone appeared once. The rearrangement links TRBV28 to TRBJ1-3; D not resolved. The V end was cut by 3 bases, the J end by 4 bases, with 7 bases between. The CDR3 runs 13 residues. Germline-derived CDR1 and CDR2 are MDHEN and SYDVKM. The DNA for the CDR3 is TGTGCCAGCAGTTTTGCGCAAGGAAACACCATATATTTT. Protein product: CASSFAQGNTIYF.

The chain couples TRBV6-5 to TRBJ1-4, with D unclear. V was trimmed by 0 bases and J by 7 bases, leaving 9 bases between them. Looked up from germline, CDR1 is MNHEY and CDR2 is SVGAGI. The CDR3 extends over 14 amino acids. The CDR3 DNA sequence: TGTGCCAGCAGTTACTCTGGCTCGGGTGAAAAACTGTTTTTT. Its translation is CASSYSGSGEKLFF.

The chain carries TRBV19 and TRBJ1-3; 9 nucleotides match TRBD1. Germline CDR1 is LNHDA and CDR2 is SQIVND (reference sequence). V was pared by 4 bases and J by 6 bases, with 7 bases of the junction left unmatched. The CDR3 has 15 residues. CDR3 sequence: CASSTRTGAENTIYF. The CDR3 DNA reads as TGTGCCAGTAGTACCCGGACAGGGGCGGAAAACACCATATATTTT.

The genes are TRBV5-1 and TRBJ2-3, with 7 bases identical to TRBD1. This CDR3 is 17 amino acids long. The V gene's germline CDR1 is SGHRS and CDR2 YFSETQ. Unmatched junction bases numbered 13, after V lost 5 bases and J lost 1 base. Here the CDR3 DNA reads TGCGCCAGCAGTTCGGACAGGTACCTACGTGGCACAGATACGCAGTATTTT. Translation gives CASSSDRYLRGTDTQYF.

This chain's CDR3 is CASSLDGLAGGLSNEQFF. CDR3 in DNA: TGTGCCAGCAGCTTGGATGGGCTAGCGGGAGGCTTAAGCAATGAGCAGTTCTTC. The V and J genes are TRBV5-8 and TRBJ2-1; TRBD2 aligns across 11 bases. The trim removed 0 bases at V and 6 bases at J, leaving 11 bases unmatched. CDR1 is SGHTS, CDR2 YDEGEE, per germline. The CDR3 is made up of 18 amino acids.

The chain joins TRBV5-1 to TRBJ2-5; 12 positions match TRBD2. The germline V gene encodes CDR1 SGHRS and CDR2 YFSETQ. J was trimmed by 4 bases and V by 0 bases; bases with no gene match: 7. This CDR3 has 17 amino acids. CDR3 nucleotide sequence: TGCGCCAGCAGCTTGGGGGCTAGCGGGAGGGCCGGAGAGACCCAGTACTTC. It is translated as CASSLGASGRAGETQYF.

The CDR3, as DNA: TGTGCCAGCCAGCTAGCGGAACTGCAGTTCTTC. Encoded protein: CASQLAELQFF. The chain links TRBV7-9 to TRBJ2-1, with 7 bases identical to TRBD2. V trimming: 8 bases; J trimming: 12 bases; junction bases outside the gene matches: 7. The CDR3 has 11 amino acids. The germline CDR1 and CDR2 sequences are SEHNR and FQNEAQ (reference sequence).

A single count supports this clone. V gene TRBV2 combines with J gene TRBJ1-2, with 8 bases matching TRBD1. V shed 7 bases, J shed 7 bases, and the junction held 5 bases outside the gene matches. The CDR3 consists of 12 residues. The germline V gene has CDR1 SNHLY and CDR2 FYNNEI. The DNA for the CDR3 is TGTGCCAGCACCGGACAGGGAGGTGGCTACACCTTC. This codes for CASTGQGGGYTF.

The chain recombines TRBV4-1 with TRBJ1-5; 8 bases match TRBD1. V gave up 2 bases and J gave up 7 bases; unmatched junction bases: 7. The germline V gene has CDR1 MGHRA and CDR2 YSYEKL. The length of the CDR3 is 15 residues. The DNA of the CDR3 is TGCGCCAGCAGCCAATCCCCGACAGGGGACCAGCCCCAGCATTTT. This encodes CASSQSPTGDQPQHF.

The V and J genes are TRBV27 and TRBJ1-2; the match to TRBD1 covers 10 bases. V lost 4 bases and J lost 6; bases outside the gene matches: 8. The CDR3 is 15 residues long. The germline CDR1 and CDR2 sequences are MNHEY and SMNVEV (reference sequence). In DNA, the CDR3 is TGTGCCAGCAGTTCCCGATGGGACAGGGGTAATGGCTACACCTTC. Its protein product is CASSSRWDRGNGYTF.

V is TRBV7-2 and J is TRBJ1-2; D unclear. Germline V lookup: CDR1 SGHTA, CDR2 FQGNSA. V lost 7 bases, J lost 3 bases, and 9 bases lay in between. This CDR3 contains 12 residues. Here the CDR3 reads CASTKTHYGYTF. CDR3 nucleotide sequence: TGTGCCAGCACCAAAACTCACTATGGCTACACCTTC.

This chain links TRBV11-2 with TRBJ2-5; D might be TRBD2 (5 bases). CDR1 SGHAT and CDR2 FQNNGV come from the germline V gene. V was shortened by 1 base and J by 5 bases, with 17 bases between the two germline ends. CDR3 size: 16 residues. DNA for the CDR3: TGTGCCAGCAGCTTAGGGACGGGTGGGAGTACGGAGACCCAGTACTTC. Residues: CASSLGTGGSTETQYF.

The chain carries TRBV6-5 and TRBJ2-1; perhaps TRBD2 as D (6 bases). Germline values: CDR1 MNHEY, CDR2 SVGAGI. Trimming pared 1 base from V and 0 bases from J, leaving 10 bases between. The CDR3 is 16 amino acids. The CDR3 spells CASSYWAGSSYNEQFF. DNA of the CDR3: TGTGCCAGCAGTTACTGGGCGGGGAGCTCCTACAATGAGCAGTTCTTC.

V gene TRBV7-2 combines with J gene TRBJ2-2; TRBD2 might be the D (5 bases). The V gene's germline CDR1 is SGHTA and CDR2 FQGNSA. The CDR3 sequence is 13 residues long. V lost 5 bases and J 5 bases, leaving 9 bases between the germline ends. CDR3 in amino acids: CASSQGSTGELFF. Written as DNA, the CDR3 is TGTGCCAGCAGCCAAGGGAGTACCGGGGAGCTGTTTTTT.